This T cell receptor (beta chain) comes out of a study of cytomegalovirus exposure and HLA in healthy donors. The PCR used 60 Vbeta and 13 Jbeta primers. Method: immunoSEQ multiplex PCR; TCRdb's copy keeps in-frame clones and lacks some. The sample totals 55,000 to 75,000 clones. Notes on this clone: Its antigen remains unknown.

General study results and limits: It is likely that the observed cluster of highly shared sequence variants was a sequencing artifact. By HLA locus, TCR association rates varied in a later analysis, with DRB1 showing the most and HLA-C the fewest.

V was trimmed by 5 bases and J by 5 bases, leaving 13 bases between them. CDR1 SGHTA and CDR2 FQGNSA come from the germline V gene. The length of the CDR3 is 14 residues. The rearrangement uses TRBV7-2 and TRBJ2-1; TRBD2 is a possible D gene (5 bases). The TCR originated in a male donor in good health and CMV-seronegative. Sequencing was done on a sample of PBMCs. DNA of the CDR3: TGTGCCAGCAGCCAGGACTGGACTGACAATGAGCAGTTCTTC. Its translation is CASSQDWTDNEQFF.